Following are 21 T cell receptor beta chains from one sample sequenced in a study of blood T cell repertoires in COVID-19. Sequencing was performed with immunoSEQ multiplex PCR; in TCRdb, only in-frame clones are kept and a portion is missing. The sample contains some 94,000 clones, 55% to 80% of which appear only once. The sequencing sample was made of peripheral blood. These receptors were collected from a woman in her sixties or seventies in a cohort sampled during active or convalescent COVID-19.

The chain combines TRBV6-5 with TRBJ1-5; 7 bases are a match to TRBD1. V lost 6 bases, J lost 4 bases, and 6 bases stayed unmatched. Germline CDR1 reads MNHEY; CDR2 reads SVGAGI. There are 14 residues in the CDR3. CDR3 sequence: CASRTDRENQPQHF. CDR3 sequence (DNA): TGTGCCAGCAGAACAGACAGGGAGAATCAGCCCCAGCATTTT.

This clone has just a few counts. V is TRBV29-1 and J is TRBJ1-1, with TRBD1 as a possible D gene (5 bases). Between the trimmed V and J ends, which lost 3 bases and 3 bases, there was a span of 14 bases. CDR3 length: 14 amino acids. CDR1 and CDR2 from the germline V gene are SQVTM and ANQGSEA. The DNA for the CDR3 is TGCAGCGTTGAGTATGGGGGGGTCGACACTGAAGCTTTCTTT. It encodes CSVEYGGVDTEAFF.

In its sample, this clone was seen a few times. This chain joins TRBV19 and TRBJ1-5, with D hard to call. V lost 5 bases and J lost 0, with 14 bases in between. CDR3 length: 16 residues. From germline, CDR1 is LNHDA and CDR2 SQIVND (reference sequence). CDR3 in DNA: TGTGCCAGTAGTCGAAAGGCGGAAACTAGCAATCAGCCCCAGCATTTT. Translation gives CASSRKAETSNQPQHF. The whole variable domain, filled in from reference TRBV19 and TRBJ1-5, reads DGGITQSPKYLFRKEGQNVTLSCEQNLNHDAMYWYRQDPGQGLRLIYYSQIVNDFQKGDIAEGYSVSREKKESFPLTVTSAQKNPTAFYLCASSRKAETSNQPQHFGDGTRLSIL.

J is TRBJ1-6 and V is TRBV5-6; a possible D gene is TRBD1 (6 bases). The CDR3 spans 15 residues. Trimming cost V 4 bases and J 10 bases, with 18 bases left between them. CDR1 is SGHDT, CDR2 YYEEEE, per germline. CDR3 protein: CASSPDGGLRSPLHF. The CDR3, as DNA: TGTGCCAGCAGCCCGGACGGGGGGCTGAGATCACCCCTCCACTTT.

J is TRBJ1-5 and V is TRBV5-6, with 8 bases aligning to TRBD1. The V gene's germline CDR1 is SGHDT and CDR2 YYEEEE. The CDR3 totals 14 residues. The junction had 5 bases not matched to a gene; V was cut back by 6 bases and J by 3 bases. The CDR3: CASKGQGLNQPQHF. Here the CDR3 DNA reads TGTGCCAGCAAAGGACAGGGTCTCAATCAGCCCCAGCATTTT.

The chain recombines TRBV18 with TRBJ1-4, with D unclear. Trimming pared 1 base from V and 0 bases from J, leaving 15 bases between. This CDR3 is 18 amino acids long. Germline lookup yields CDR1 KGHSH and CDR2 LQKENI. For the CDR3, the DNA is TGTGCCAGCTCACCACGGGCCATCTCGCCTGCAACTAATGAAAAACTGTTTTTT. It encodes CASSPRAISPATNEKLFF. Complete variable domain (other parts from reference TRBV18 and TRBJ1-4): NAGVMQNPRHLVRRRGQEARLRCSPMKGHSHVYWYRQLPEEGLKFMVYLQKENIIDESGMPKERFSAEFPKEGPSILRIQQVVRGDSAAYFCASSPRAISPATNEKLFFGSGTQLSVL.

This clone showed up just once. This chain links TRBV18 with TRBJ1-1; 9 nucleotides align to TRBD1. This CDR3 has 18 residues. Germline V lookup: CDR1 KGHSH, CDR2 LQKENI. V was pared by 4 bases and J by 0 bases, with 12 bases of the junction left unmatched. The CDR3: CASSRTGTGRTMNTEAFF. The CDR3, as DNA: TGTGCCAGCTCACGTACCGGGACAGGGAGGACCATGAACACTGAAGCTTTCTTT.

The rearrangement uses TRBV5-6 and TRBJ2-4; tentatively, D is TRBD2 (6 bases). The CDR3 sequence is 13 residues long. CDR1 and CDR2 (germline): SGHDT, YYEEEE. Trimming took off 0 bases at V and 16 bases at J, with 17 bases between the two ends. The CDR3 DNA follows: TGTGCCAGCAGCTTGGGCTCCGGGGGTGATCATTACTTC. Translated, it gives CASSLGSGGDHYF.

This sequence joins TRBV5-1 and TRBJ2-7; 7 positions match TRBD1. Looked up from germline, CDR1 is SGHRS and CDR2 is YFSETQ. V lost 0 bases, J lost 2 bases, and 11 bases stayed unmatched. The length of the CDR3 is 17 residues. The CDR3 is CASSLGIGTDRPYEQYF. The DNA of the CDR3 is TGCGCCAGCAGCTTGGGGATAGGGACAGACCGACCCTACGAGCAGTACTTC.

In its sample, this clone was seen a few times. The chain has TRBV7-2 and TRBJ2-5; TRBD2 matches at 12 bases. V dropped 2 bases and J dropped 5; count of bases not matched to a gene: 6. CDR1 is SGHTA, CDR2 FQGNSA, per germline. The CDR3 covers 16 residues. The CDR3 sequence is CASSLTSGGTRETQYF. The CDR3 region has the DNA TGTGCCAGCAGCTTAACTAGCGGGGGGACTCGGGAGACCCAGTACTTC.

CDR3 region: CASSQGPGGAYEQYF. The CDR3 region has the DNA TGTGCCAGCAGCCAAGGCCCCGGGGGGGCCTACGAGCAGTACTTC. This sequence joins TRBV3-1 (or the pseudogene TRBV3-2) and TRBJ2-7; 8 bases match TRBD2. The CDR3 totals 15 residues. The germline CDR1 and CDR2 sequences are LGHDT and YNNKEL (reference sequence). Germline trimming cut 1 base from V and 2 bases from J; bases unmatched to any gene: 4.

This chain links TRBV5-4 with TRBJ1-4, with D tentatively TRBD1 (5 bases). Germline CDR1 reads SGHNT; CDR2 reads YYREEE (reference sequence). The CDR3 has 14 residues. The V and J ends lost 4 bases and 8 bases respectively, with 15 bases between them. The CDR3 nucleotides read TGTGCCAGCAGCCTGGCGGGGGTAGGGGAAAAACTGTTTTTT. It translates to CASSLAGVGEKLFF.

The chain is built from TRBV6-1 and TRBJ1-5, with a weak D call TRBD1 (6 bases). V lost 1 base and J lost 5, with 9 bases in between. The V gene's germline CDR1 is MNHNS and CDR2 SASEGT. The CDR3 runs to 14 residues. Here the CDR3 DNA reads TGTGCCAGCAGTGAAGGGGACACTTATCAGCCCCAGCATTTT. Amino acid sequence: CASSEGDTYQPQHF.

The rearrangement joins TRBV1 to TRBJ1-2. TRBV1 represents a pseudogene. CDR3 length equals 13 residues. As DNA, the CDR3 is TGCACCAGCAGCCCTCGGGGGAACTATGGCTACACCTTC. This translates into CTSSPRGNYGYTF.

This rearrangement joins TRBV2 to TRBJ1-1; D might be TRBD1 (6 bases). The CDR3 spans 13 residues. Trimming took 8 bases from V and 0 from J, leaving 10 bases between them. The germline CDR1 and CDR2 sequences are SNHLY and FYNNEI. Here the CDR3 reads CASGGHLNTEAFF. DNA of the CDR3: TGTGCCAGCGGGGGACACTTGAACACTGAAGCTTTCTTT.

The chain recombines TRBV7-2 with TRBJ1-5; D unresolved. V lost 1 base, J lost 4 bases, and 14 bases lay in between. CDR1 is SGHTA, CDR2 FQGNSA, per germline. This CDR3 has 16 amino acids. CDR3 amino acids: CASSLVGGRGNQPQHF. CDR3 DNA: TGTGCCAGCAGCTTAGTCGGCGGGCGCGGTAATCAGCCCCAGCATTTT.

The V and J genes are TRBV30 and TRBJ1-1; 8 bases fit TRBD1. The ends lost 0 bases at V and 5 bases at J; junction bases unmatched: 14. The CDR3 runs 17 residues. Germline CDR1 is GTSNPN and CDR2 is SVGIG (reference sequence). The CDR3 here is CAWSVGAGTGAWTEAFF. The CDR3 bases are TGTGCCTGGAGTGTAGGGGCCGGGACAGGAGCATGGACTGAAGCTTTCTTT.

This chain joins TRBV29-1 and TRBJ2-5, with 7 bases fitting TRBD1. Germline CDR1 and CDR2: SQVTM and ANQGSEA. V was clipped by 6 bases and J by 4 bases; unmatched bases: 8. This CDR3 region has 13 residues. The CDR3 reads CSVPDRVTETQYF. The CDR3 DNA reads as TGCAGCGTACCCGACAGGGTAACAGAGACCCAGTACTTC.

This clone is categorized as medium-sized (0.01 to 0.1%). The chain links TRBV6-4 to TRBJ1-2; TRBD1 matches at 9 bases. In germline, CDR1 is MRHNA, CDR2 SNTAGT. After removal of 3 bases from V and 6 bases from J, the junction contained 2 bases not matched to a gene. CDR3 size: 13 residues. CDR3 amino acids: CASSDTGGNGYTF. In DNA, the CDR3 is TGTGCCAGCAGTGATACAGGGGGCAATGGCTACACCTTC.

This clone was observed a few times. The V call is TRBV11-2, the J call TRBJ1-1; D may be TRBD1 (5 bases). There are 15 residues in the CDR3. The V end was cut by 1 base, the J end by 5 bases, with 14 bases between. CDR1 and CDR2 from the germline V gene are SGHAT and FQNNGV. Written as DNA, the CDR3 is TGTGCCAGCAGCTTAGTGCAGGGCCCAGGGACTGAAGCTTTCTTT. This encodes CASSLVQGPGTEAFF.

This rearrangement joins TRBV2 to TRBJ1-2, with TRBD1 identical over 9 bases. Germline V CDR1 and CDR2: SNHLY, FYNNEI. Trimming took 7 bases from V and 5 from J; bases not matched to a gene: 11. The CDR3 covers 15 residues. CDR3 DNA sequence: TGTGCCAGCACTTCCGAAGGACAGGGGCTGTATGGCTACACCTTC. Translation: CASTSEGQGLYGYTF.